Shown below are 23 T cell receptor beta chains from a single sample sequenced in a study of shared T cell receptors in the human thymus. Sequenced by immunoSEQ multiplex PCR; TCRdb stores in-frame clones only, minus some. The table has hundreds of thousands of clones, roughly 86% seen once. A further study also used this sample, focusing on human thymus T cells.

The sequenced material came from thymocytes. Receptor source: a boy younger than two with a congenital heart defect.

This chain joins TRBV6-5 and TRBJ2-6, with a weak D call TRBD1 (6 bases). Per germline, CDR1 MNHEY and CDR2 SVGAGI. The length of the CDR3 is 15 residues. Trimming took 6 bases from V and 0 from J, leaving 9 bases between them. CDR3 loop: CASSQGTSGANVLTF. CDR3 nucleotide sequence: TGTGCCAGCAGCCAGGGGACCTCTGGGGCCAACGTCCTGACTTTC.

This chain connects TRBV7-8 to TRBJ1-1, with 8 bases identical to TRBD1. Germline lookup yields CDR1 SGHVS and CDR2 FQNEAQ. The ends lost 1 base at V and 2 bases at J; junction bases unmatched: 6. This CDR3 spans 16 amino acids. The CDR3 DNA reads as TGTGCCAGCAGCTTAGGTTCCGGACAGGGCAACACTGAAGCTTTCTTT. This gives the protein CASSLGSGQGNTEAFF. Drawing the rest from reference TRBV7-8 and TRBJ1-1, the complete variable domain is GAGVSQSPRYKVAKRGQDVALRCDPISGHVSLFWYQQALGQGPEFLTYFQNEAQLDKSGLPSDRFFAERPEGSVSTLKIQRTQQEDSAVYLCASSLGSGQGNTEAFFGQGTRLTVV.

V gene TRBV10-3 combines with J gene TRBJ2-5, with D possibly TRBD2 on 6 matching bases. CDR3 size: 14 residues. In germline, CDR1 is ENHRY, CDR2 SYGVKD. Deletions cut 0 bases from V and 2 bases from J, with 7 bases between. Here the CDR3 reads CAISESTRQETQYF. CDR3 bases: TGTGCCATCAGTGAGTCGACTAGACAAGAGACCCAGTACTTC.

V usage is TRBV5-5 and J usage is TRBJ2-7, with D unresolved. The CDR3 is 15 residues long. Germline assignment: CDR1 SGHKS and CDR2 YYEKEE (reference sequence). The V and J ends lost 0 bases and 0 bases respectively, with 10 bases between them. CDR3 loop: CASSLVHESSYEQYF. The CDR3, as DNA: TGTGCCAGCAGCTTGGTCCACGAGAGCTCCTACGAGCAGTACTTC.

The table lists this clone with a few counts. The genes are TRBV7-2 and TRBJ1-2; D may be TRBD1 (5 bases). This CDR3 has 16 amino acids. Trimming pared 5 bases from V and 2 bases from J, leaving 18 bases between. Germline CDR1 and CDR2: SGHTA and FQGNSA. CDR3 sequence: CASSHREGGVNYGYTF. CDR3 nucleotide sequence: TGTGCCAGCAGCCACCGCGAGGGAGGGGTAAACTATGGCTACACCTTC.

This clone was seen just once. The chain combines TRBV10-3 with TRBJ2-2; D perhaps matches TRBD2 (5 bases). This CDR3 comprises 19 residues. CDR1 and CDR2 (germline): ENHRY, SYGVKD. Trimming pared 4 bases from V and 2 bases from J, leaving 23 bases between. The CDR3 region has the DNA TGTGCCATCAGTGGGAGGTCCAGACCTTTTTACCCTAACACCGGGGAGCTGTTTTTT. This translates into CAISGRSRPFYPNTGELFF.

This clone has just one count. The V call is TRBV12-5, the J call TRBJ2-6; tentatively, D is TRBD1 (6 bases). Trimming removed 6 bases from V and 0 bases from J, with 18 bases in between. Germline lookup yields CDR1 LGHNT and CDR2 FRNRAP. This CDR3 contains 18 residues. CDR3 region: CASGRQVQRDSGANVLTF. Written as DNA, the CDR3 is TGTGCTAGTGGCCGACAGGTACAAAGGGACTCTGGGGCCAACGTCCTGACTTTC.

The V gene is TRBV30, the J gene TRBJ1-5; TRBD1 matches at 9 bases. The ends lost 5 bases at V and 0 bases at J; junction bases unmatched: 2. This CDR3 comprises 14 residues. Germline CDR1 GTSNPN, CDR2 SVGIG (reference sequence). The CDR3, as DNA: TGTGCCTGGGCGGGACAGGGTAGCAATCAGCCCCAGCATTTT. This gives the protein CAWAGQGSNQPQHF.

The chain is built from TRBV29-1 and TRBJ1-3; D may be TRBD1 (5 bases). V shed 1 base and J shed 0 bases, with 13 bases lying between them. The CDR3 is 16 amino acids. Germline V gene sequence: CDR1 SQVTM, CDR2 ANQGSEA. Here the CDR3 reads CSVEGGDGNSGNTIYF. As DNA, the CDR3 is TGCAGCGTTGAAGGGGGCGACGGAAACTCTGGAAACACCATATATTTT. The entire variable domain, with the rest obtained from reference TRBV29-1 and TRBJ1-3, is as follows: SAVISQKPSRDICQRGTSLTIQCQVDSQVTMMFWYRQQPGQSLTLIATANQGSEATYESGFVIDKFPISRPNLTFSTLTVSNMSPEDSSIYLCSVEGGDGNSGNTIYFGEGSWLTVV.

The rearrangement joins TRBV18 to TRBJ2-5; the D gene is possibly TRBD1 (5 bases). Germline V gene sequence: CDR1 KGHSH, CDR2 LQKENI. V was clipped by 3 bases and J by 0 bases, with 8 bases between them. The CDR3 loop spans 14 amino acids. The CDR3 DNA reads as TGTGCCAGCTCACCTGGGGCTAACCAAGAGACCCAGTACTTC. As protein: CASSPGANQETQYF.

V is TRBV14 and J is TRBJ1-2, with D maybe TRBD1 (6 bases). Germline V gives CDR1 SGHDN, CDR2 FVKESK. Trimming removed 4 bases at V and 4 bases at J, with 25 bases between. CDR3 size: 18 residues. The CDR3 DNA follows: TGTGCCAGCAGCCCCGTCGGGGGGCTGACGTTGGGGTTCTATGGCTACACCTTC. As protein: CASSPVGGLTLGFYGYTF.

The V gene is TRBV21-1, the J gene TRBJ2-7; the listed D gene, TRBD2, was not tested against the DNA. TRBV21-1 is a recognized pseudogene. CDR3 length equals 16 residues. CDR3 region: CASSKGGEGISYEQYF. CDR3 sequence (DNA): TGTGCCAGCAGCAAAGGTGGGGAGGGGATATCCTACGAGCAGTACTTC.

This clone was detected only once. The junction departs from germline at one end; a sequencing error may be responsible. The chain is built from TRBV18 and TRBJ1-1; a possible D gene is TRBD1 (6 bases). The CDR3 extends over 15 amino acids. Germline loops: CDR1 KGHSH, CDR2 LQKENI. CDR3 loop: CASSRGEGVNTEAFF. CDR3 sequence (DNA): TGTGCCAGCTCCCGAGGGGAGGGGGTGAATACTGAAGCTTTCTTT.

This chain connects TRBV5-6 to TRBJ1-1; TRBD1 matches at 9 bases. The ends lost 1 base at V and 3 bases at J; junction bases unmatched: 4. Germline V gives CDR1 SGHDT, CDR2 YYEEEE. CDR3 size: 15 residues. This CDR3 is CASSLTGGTYTEAFF. CDR3 in DNA: TGTGCCAGCAGCTTGACAGGGGGCACGTACACTGAAGCTTTCTTT.

In its sample, this clone was seen a few times. The chain uses TRBV28 and TRBJ1-5, with D tentatively TRBD1 (6 bases). CDR3 length equals 21 residues. CDR1 MDHEN and CDR2 SYDVKM come from the germline V gene. V was clipped by 2 bases and J by 0 bases, with 26 bases between them. The CDR3, as DNA: TGTGCCAGCAGTTTACCCCCGGAACAGGGTAGAGGGGGATATAGCAATCAGCCCCAGCATTTT. This translates into CASSLPPEQGRGGYSNQPQHF.

V and J are TRBV5-1 and TRBJ2-1; 12 nucleotides agree with TRBD2. The CDR3 is made up of 17 amino acids. The J segment lost 2 bases and the V segment lost 4 bases, leaving 7 bases of the junction unmatched. CDR1 and CDR2 from the germline V gene are SGHRS and YFSETQ. In nucleotides, the CDR3 is TGCGCCAGCAGCCAAAAGGGACTAGCGGGTACCTACAATGAGCAGTTCTTC. Protein: CASSQKGLAGTYNEQFF.

This rearrangement joins TRBV18 to TRBJ1-5, with D unresolved. Germline loops: CDR1 KGHSH, CDR2 LQKENI. V was cut by 3 bases and J by 0 bases, with 12 bases left in between. The CDR3 runs to 16 residues. The CDR3 sequence: CASSPSGSDSNQPQHF. CDR3 DNA sequence: TGTGCCAGCTCACCCAGCGGATCGGATAGCAATCAGCCCCAGCATTTT.

CDR3 DNA: TGTGCCAGCAGTTTGAGCCAGGGAAGGCGCTGGGGTCAGCCCCAGCATTTT. Residues: CASSLSQGRRWGQPQHF. The chain has TRBV28 and TRBJ1-5; tentatively, D is TRBD1 (5 bases). Per germline, CDR1 MDHEN and CDR2 SYDVKM. The length of the CDR3 is 17 residues. Trimming removed 3 bases at V and 6 bases at J, with 21 bases between.

The genes are TRBV5-1 and TRBJ1-4, with D perhaps TRBD1 (5 bases). CDR1 is SGHRS and CDR2 is YFSETQ in the germline V gene. V was shortened by 4 bases and J by 11 bases, with 21 bases between the two germline ends. This CDR3 spans 15 amino acids. The CDR3 region is CASSLDPRAEIKLFF. Written as DNA, the CDR3 is TGCGCCAGCAGCCTGGACCCCAGGGCTGAGATCAAACTGTTTTTT. Full variable domain (missing parts from reference TRBV5-1 and TRBJ1-4): KAGVTQTPRYLIKTRGQQVTLSCSPISGHRSVSWYQQTPGQGLQFLFEYFSETQRNKGNFPGRFSGRQFSNSRSEMNVSTLELGDSALYLCASSLDPRAEIKLFFGSGTQLSVL.

The chain links TRBV4-1 to TRBJ1-6; 8 bases align to TRBD1. Germline V gives CDR1 MGHRA, CDR2 YSYEKL. The CDR3 sequence is 15 residues long. The J segment lost 7 bases and the V segment lost 4 bases, leaving 6 bases of the junction unmatched. CDR3 region: CASSRGQGINSPLHF. DNA for the CDR3: TGCGCCAGCAGCCGCGGACAGGGCATCAATTCACCCCTCCACTTT.

The chain combines TRBV2 with TRBJ2-1; 9 positions match TRBD1. This CDR3 contains 12 residues. Germline CDR1 reads SNHLY; CDR2 reads FYNNEI. Trimming took 6 bases from V and 9 from J; bases not matched to a gene: 3. The CDR3 DNA is TGTGCCAGCAGACAGGGGGCAGGTGAGCAGTTCTTC. It specifies CASRQGAGEQFF.

V and J are TRBV28 and TRBJ1-3; maybe TRBD1 (5 bases). CDR1 is MDHEN, CDR2 SYDVKM, per germline. Trimming removed 6 bases at V and 2 bases at J, with 29 bases between. The CDR3 has 20 amino acids. Here the CDR3 DNA reads TGTGCCAGCAGCCAAATCACAGGAAAACCTACAGGAAAACCTGGAAACACCATATATTTT. Translated, it gives CASSQITGKPTGKPGNTIYF.

V and J are TRBV28 and TRBJ2-3; 11 positions agree with TRBD2. Germline V gene sequence: CDR1 MDHEN, CDR2 SYDVKM. The CDR3 has 16 amino acids. V was clipped by 5 bases and J by 3 bases; unmatched bases: 7. This chain's CDR3 is CASSPPLAGGTDTQYF. DNA of the CDR3: TGTGCCAGCAGTCCCCCCCTAGCGGGAGGAACAGATACGCAGTATTTT.